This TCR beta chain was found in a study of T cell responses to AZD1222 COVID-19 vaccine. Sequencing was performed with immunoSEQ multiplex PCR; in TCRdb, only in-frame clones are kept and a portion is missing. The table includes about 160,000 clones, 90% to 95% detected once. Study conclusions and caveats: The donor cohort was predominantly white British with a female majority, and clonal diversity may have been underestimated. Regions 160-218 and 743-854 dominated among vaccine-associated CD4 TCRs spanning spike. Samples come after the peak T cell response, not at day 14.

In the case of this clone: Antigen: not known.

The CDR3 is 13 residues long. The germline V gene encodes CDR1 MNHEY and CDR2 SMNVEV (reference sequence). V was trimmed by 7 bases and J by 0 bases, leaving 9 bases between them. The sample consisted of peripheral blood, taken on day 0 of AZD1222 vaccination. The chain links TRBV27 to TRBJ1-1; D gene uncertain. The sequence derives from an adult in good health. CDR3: CASKGSLNTEAFF. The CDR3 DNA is TGTGCCAGCAAGGGATCGCTGAACACTGAAGCTTTCTTT.